This TCR beta chain appears in the sequencing data of a study of blood T cells in healthy people across ages (dated by TCRdb to 2015 to 2017). Regarding the research as a whole: In model experiments, template switching captured roughly one uniquely barcoded TCR beta cDNA molecule for every two T cells. The study measured age-related changes in TCR beta repertoire diversity using deep sequencing normalized with unique cDNA molecular identifiers. Donors were grouped into four age groups: young (average approximately 15 years), middle-aged (39), aged (roughly 62) and long-lived (just over 80). Using the same blood draw, the study looked at two additional independent replicas of 1 million unique cDNA reads for two donors, one aged 18 to 30 and the other aged 80 or older.

The germline V gene encodes CDR1 SGHKS and CDR2 YYEKEE (reference sequence). Measured from the cysteine to the phenylalanine, the CDR3 is 14 residues long. Only the CDR3 region is kept as DNA, spanning 42 bases read in frame from base 1. V and J lose 3 bases and 5 bases, and a span of 12 bases separates them. The donors were 40 or so Caucasian individuals from Russia, aged roughly 6 to 100 years, who were systemically healthy. Around 10 milliliters of peripheral blood were collected from each donor into EDTA-treated Vacutainer tubes. Ficoll-Paque density-gradient centrifugation was used to isolate PBMCs, with at least 7 million per sample. Trizol reagent was used to extract total RNA from PBMCs, with at least 6 micrograms per sample. Naive CD45RAhigh/CD27high T cell percentages were measured by flow cytometry on a PBMC aliquot from every donor. What the study reported, not specific to this receptor: The percentage of naive T cells measured by flow cytometry correlated strongly with observed TCR beta diversity. Estimates of total diversity based on one million sequenced T cells were considered lower bounds and underestimates. Compared with the aged group, more naive CD4+ T cells, fewer expanded clones and increased TCR diversity were shown by the long-lived group, suggesting age selection. Since profiling was done on bulk unsorted PBMCs, naive and antigen-experienced compartments could not be conclusively compared. As age increased, observed TCR beta diversity per million T cells dropped in a roughly linear way, and a significant reduction was already evident by age approximately 40. Donor CMV infection status was unknown, potentially confounding age-related changes in expanded clonotypes.

The method behind the library was 5' RACE. Data came from an Illumina HiSeq 2500. The second PCR ran for roughly 7 to 11 cycles and used a J-beta primer mix along with a sample-barcoded 5' primer. Each TCR beta cDNA molecule received a unique molecular identifier from a template-switch 5' adaptor carrying 12 random nucleotides. Each sample yielded at least 2.5 million CDR3-containing paired-end reads. All of the RNA was converted into first-strand cDNA using the Mint cDNA synthesis kit, with a TRBC-specific oligonucleotide serving as the primer. Following uracil-DNA glycosylase treatment, a first 18-cycle PCR with universal primers M1SS and BC2_uni_R was performed on all cDNA. The paper's data handling went like this. Normalization of each sample was performed by random selection of 1 million high-quality reads, each carrying a distinct molecular identifier. Reads with shared molecular identifiers were discarded instead of being binned into consensus sequences. MiTCR, set to a Q25 quality threshold and the strictest error-elimination algorithm, was used for CDR3 identification, clonotype clustering and error correction. A nonparametric unseen species model with Euler transformation was used to estimate lower-bound total TCR beta diversity. TCRdb cleaned the public reads at Q25 with fastp, built clones with MiXCR and kept in-frame beta chains. Rows are unified per CDR3 protein, each entry keeping the most common DNA and genes. TCRdb, not the authors, supplied the V and J calls. The sample table contains more than 650,000 distinct CDR3 sequences; only one count was recorded for roughly 26% of them. The ten largest clones represent 2.5% to 3.5% of the sample.

With respect to this clonotype: The antigen it recognizes is unknown. No base quality information exists; no much larger clone differs at one position.

These same data were also listed under a study on T cells of mothers and their children. The second study's paper adds: Donors were nine systemically healthy Caucasian individuals: three mothers and their six children. cDNA synthesis used all of the extracted RNA, with approximately 1.6 ug of RNA in each 15 ul reaction. In the second PCR, sample barcodes and 2-4 random nucleotides were introduced via the M1S primer. Over 9.5 million TCR beta CDR3 reads were obtained for each mother, and about 3 million reads were obtained for each child. Thymic selection similarly shapes TCR recombination output in related and unrelated pairs, with minor effect from inherited differences. Normalized repertoire overlap in related mother-child pairs was always slightly higher than in unrelated mother-child pairs, but the difference was never significant. With a sensitivity of about 100 clones per million clonotypes, no persistent microchimeric T cell clones were detected. In the study, deep NGS was used to compare the TCR beta repertoires of mothers and children, and features distinguishing related mother-child pairs from unrelated individuals were sought. On average, the children were approximately 11 +/- 4 years old, while the mothers were approximately 41 +/- 4 years old. After adapters were ligated using NEBNext reagents, the libraries underwent 100+100 nt paired-end sequencing on an Illumina HiSeq 2000. To prevent cross-contamination, the mother and child libraries were prepared a month apart and were sequenced in separate runs. Each donor had between about 450,000 and 2,200,000 distinct TCR beta clonotypes identified. Naive TCR beta clonotypes were estimated from low-frequency clonotypes matched to each donor's FACS-determined naive share, without sorting.

Here the chain combines TRBV5-5 and TRBJ1-5, and TRBD1 may be the D gene, going by 6 matching bases. The TCR comes from a boy aged 5-17 years in good health. The sample comprised blood. The CDR3 region: CASSYRQEHQPQHF. The DNA is as follows: TGTGCCAGCAGCTATCGACAGGAACATCAGCCCCAGCATTTT.